The 5 T cell receptor beta chains below come from one sample, sequenced in a study of cytomegalovirus exposure and HLA in healthy donors. 60 Vbeta and 13 Jbeta primers were used in PCR. The method was immunoSEQ multiplex PCR; TCRdb's version includes in-frame clones alone and lacks a portion of them. The sample holds 85,000 to 100,000 clones, around nine tenths seen once. The sample comprised PBMCs. These receptors were collected from a man aged 30-40 years in good health and CMV-seropositive.

The chain uses TRBV10-2 and TRBJ2-7; no clear D. Germline V CDR1 and CDR2: WSHSY, SAAADI. The CDR3 has 13 residues. V was clipped by 6 bases and J by 3 bases, with 12 bases between them. This chain's CDR3 is CASRKTLNYEQYF. DNA for the CDR3: TGCGCCAGCAGGAAGACTCTTAACTACGAGCAGTACTTC.

The CDR3 protein is CASSRIPGLAGNHEQYF. In DNA form, the CDR3 reads TGTGCCAGCAGTAGAATCCCGGGACTAGCGGGAAACCACGAGCAGTACTTC. This chain links TRBV27 with TRBJ2-7; 13 bases map to TRBD2. V gave up 5 bases and J gave up 5 bases; unmatched junction bases: 12. Germline CDR1 and CDR2: MNHEY and SMNVEV (reference sequence). This CDR3 has 17 residues.

This clone was counted a single time. The CDR3 region is CASSRKDRPEAFF. The DNA of the CDR3 is TGTGCCAGCAGTCGCAAGGACAGGCCTGAAGCTTTCTTT. The chain carries TRBV28 and TRBJ1-1; 7 bases fit TRBD1. CDR3 length: 13 residues. Germline loops: CDR1 MDHEN, CDR2 SYDVKM. The ends lost 5 bases at V and 6 bases at J; junction bases unmatched: 6. Complete variable domain (other parts from reference TRBV28 and TRBJ1-1): DVKVTQSSRYLVKRTGEKVFLECVQDMDHENMFWYRQDPGLGLRLIYFSYDVKMKEKGDIPEGYSVSREKKERFSLILESASTNQTSMYLCASSRKDRPEAFFGQGTRLTVV.

V gene TRBV5-5 combines with J gene TRBJ2-3; 12 nucleotides align to TRBD2. V lost 4 bases, J lost 2 bases, and 5 bases stayed unmatched. This CDR3 comprises 16 residues. Germline lookup yields CDR1 SGHKS and CDR2 YYEKEE (reference sequence). DNA for the CDR3: TGTGCCAGCAGCCTCGGACTAGCGGGGCCCACAGATACGCAGTATTTT. Amino acids: CASSLGLAGPTDTQYF.

The chain combines TRBV9 with TRBJ2-7; possible D gene TRBD2, 6 bases. Germline V gives CDR1 SGDLS, CDR2 YYNGEE. The CDR3 sequence is 15 residues long. Trimming pared 0 bases from V and 3 bases from J, leaving 13 bases between. CDR3 sequence (DNA): TGTGCCAGCAGCGTAGCGGACGGGAGTAACTACGAGCAGTACTTC. This encodes CASSVADGSNYEQYF.